These 3 T cell receptor beta chains were sequenced from one sample in a study of blood T cells in healthy people across ages. A second about 6 to 12 cycle PCR used barcoded and J-beta primers. TCRdb re-called the 5' RACE reads through MiXCR, storing one row per CDR3 protein. This table holds approximately 900,000 distinct CDR3 sequences, roughly 29% found once. Separately, the same data were catalogued under a study of T cells of mothers and their children.

Material for sequencing was blood. Source of these receptors: a middle-aged woman in good health.

This rearrangement joins TRBV20-1 to TRBJ2-3, with D tentatively TRBD2 (6 bases). Trimming pared 0 bases from V and 4 bases from J, leaving 14 bases between. The germline V gene encodes CDR1 DFQATT and CDR2 SNEGSKA (reference sequence). The CDR3 sequence is 15 residues long. The CDR3 spells CSARDRLASADTQYF. The CDR3, as DNA: TGCAGTGCTAGAGATCGGCTAGCGAGCGCAGATACGCAGTATTTT.

A few counts support this clonotype. The chain recombines TRBV20-1 with TRBJ1-6; maybe TRBD1 (5 bases). The CDR3 is 13 amino acids. Germline values: CDR1 DFQATT, CDR2 SNEGSKA (reference sequence). Trimming took 8 bases from V and 10 from J, leaving 18 bases between them. CDR3 amino acids: CSPNGGPGSPLHF. The CDR3 bases are TGCAGTCCTAACGGGGGTCCGGGGTCACCCCTCCACTTT.

As regards this clonotype: At one end the junction does not follow the germline gene, possibly because of a read error. The chain uses TRBV29-1 and TRBJ2-7; D uncertain. The CDR3 runs to 13 residues. Germline-derived CDR1 and CDR2 are SQVTM and ANQGSEA. This CDR3 is CSVTPENSCEQYF. Here the CDR3 DNA reads TGCAGCGTTACGCCAGAGAACTCCTGCGAGCAGTACTTC.